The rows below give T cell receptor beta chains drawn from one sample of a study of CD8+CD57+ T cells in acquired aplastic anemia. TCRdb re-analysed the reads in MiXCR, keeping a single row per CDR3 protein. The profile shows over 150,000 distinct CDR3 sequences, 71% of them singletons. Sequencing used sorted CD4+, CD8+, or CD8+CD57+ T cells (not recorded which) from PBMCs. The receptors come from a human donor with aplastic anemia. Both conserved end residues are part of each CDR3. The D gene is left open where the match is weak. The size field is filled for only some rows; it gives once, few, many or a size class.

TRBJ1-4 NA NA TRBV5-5 CASSPTVEKLFF TGTGCCAGCAGCCCGACGGTGGAAAAACTGTTTTTT
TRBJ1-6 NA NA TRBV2 CASSLPERRFSPLHF TGTGCCAGCAGCCTTCCAGAACGGAGATTTTCACCCCTCCACTTT
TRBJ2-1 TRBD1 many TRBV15 CATRTAGGIFDEQFF TGTGCCACCAGAACCGCAGGGGGCATTTTCGATGAGCAGTTCTTC
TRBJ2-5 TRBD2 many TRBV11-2 CASSGTGLAGGPMETQYF TGTGCCAGCAGCGGGACGGGACTAGCGGGAGGACCTATGGAGACCCAGTACTTC
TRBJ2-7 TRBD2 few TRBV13 CASSLAGGEQYF TGTGCCAGCAGTCTAGCGGGAGGCGAGCAGTACTTC
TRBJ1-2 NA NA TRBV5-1 CASSFLPQGGYTF TGCGCCAGCAGCTTTCTACCCCAGGGTGGCTACACCTTC
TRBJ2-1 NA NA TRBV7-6 CASSLEGGYEQFF TGTGCCAGCAGCTTAGAAGGCGGGTACGAGCAGTTCTTC
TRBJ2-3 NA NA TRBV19 CASTDGGSSSTDTQYF TGTGCCAGTACCGATGGGGGATCATCTAGCACAGATACGCAGTATTTT
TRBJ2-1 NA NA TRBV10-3 CASGRGGQPNNEQFF TGTGCCAGCGGCCGGGGGGGACAGCCGAACAATGAGCAGTTCTTC
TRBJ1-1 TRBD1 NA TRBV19 CATRTGFRGNTEAFF TGTGCCACTAGGACAGGATTCAGGGGAAACACTGAAGCTTTCTTT
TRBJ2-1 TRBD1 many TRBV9 CASSVSDRQGVGNEQFF TGTGCCAGCAGCGTATCAGACCGACAGGGTGTTGGCAATGAGCAGTTCTTC
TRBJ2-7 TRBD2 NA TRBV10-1 CASSTGTTKCEQYF TGCGCCAGCAGTACCGGGACTACCAAGTGCGAGCAGTACTTC
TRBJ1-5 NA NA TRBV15 CATSREKGINQPQHF TGTGCCACCAGCAGAGAGAAGGGTATCAATCAGCCCCAGCATTTT
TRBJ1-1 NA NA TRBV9 CASSWKQDTEAFF TGTGCCAGCAGCTGGAAGCAAGACACTGAAGCTTTCTTT
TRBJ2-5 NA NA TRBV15 CATSRDGGGETQYF TGTGCCACCAGCAGAGATGGGGGAGGAGAGACCCAGTACTTC
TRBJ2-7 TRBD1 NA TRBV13 CASSYLTGSYEQYF TGTGCCAGCAGCTACTTGACAGGGTCCTACGAGCAGTACTTC
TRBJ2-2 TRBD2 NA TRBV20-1 CSARDEGGRDYNELFF TGCAGTGCTAGAGATGAAGGCGGGAGGGATTACAATGAGCTGTTTTTT
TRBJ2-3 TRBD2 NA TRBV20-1 CSARVLAGYPDTQYF TGCAGTGCTAGAGTACTAGCGGGGTACCCAGATACGCAGTATTTT
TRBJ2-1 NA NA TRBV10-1 CASSVGPASYNEQFF TGTGCCAGCAGCGTCGGGCCCGCCTCCTACAATGAGCAGTTCTTC
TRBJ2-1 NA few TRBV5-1 CASSLSSSYNEQFF TGCGCCAGCAGCTTAAGCAGCTCCTACAATGAGCAGTTCTTC
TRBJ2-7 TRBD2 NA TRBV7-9 CASSLSSGRHEQYF TGTGCCAGCAGCTTATCCAGCGGGAGACACGAGCAGTACTTC
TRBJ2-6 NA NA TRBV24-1 CATSGPMAYSGANVLTF TGTGCCACCAGCGGCCCAATGGCTTACTCTGGGGCCAACGTCCTGACTTTC
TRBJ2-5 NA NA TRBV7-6 CASSFGAETDLTGGLQETQYF TGTGCCAGCAGCTTCGGGGCTGAGACAGACCTTACGGGGGGCCTCCAGGAGACCCAGTACTTC
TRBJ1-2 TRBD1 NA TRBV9 CASSATGDGYTF TGTGCCAGCAGCGCGACAGGGGATGGCTACACCTTC
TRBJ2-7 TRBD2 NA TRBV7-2 CASSLALGGVGYEQYF TGTGCCAGCAGCTTAGCGCTGGGGGGGGTCGGCTACGAGCAGTACTTC
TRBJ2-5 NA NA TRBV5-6 CASSALQAAAGETQYF TGTGCCAGCAGCGCCCTGCAGGCGGCAGCCGGAGAGACCCAGTACTTC
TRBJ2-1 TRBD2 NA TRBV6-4 CASSGTNTGEQFF TGTGCCAGCAGCGGGACTAACACCGGGGAGCAGTTCTTC
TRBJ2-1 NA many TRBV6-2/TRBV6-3 CATTMAEAYNEQFF TGTGCCACTACCATGGCGGAGGCTTACAATGAGCAGTTCTTC
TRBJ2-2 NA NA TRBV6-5 CASSYNGELFF TGTGCCAGCAGCTACAACGGGGAGCTGTTTTTT
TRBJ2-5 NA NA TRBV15 CATSRESTGRETQYF TGTGCCACCAGCAGAGAAAGCACAGGGAGGGAGACCCAGTACTTC
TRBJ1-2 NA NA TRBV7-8 CASSPNRLQRGYTF TGTGCCAGCAGCCCTAACCGACTACAGAGGGGCTACACCTTC
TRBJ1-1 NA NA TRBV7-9 CASRRLEVGTEAFF TGTGCCAGCCGTCGATTGGAAGTTGGCACTGAAGCTTTCTTT
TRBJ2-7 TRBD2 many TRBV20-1 CSARELADYEQYF TGCAGTGCTAGAGAACTAGCGGACTACGAGCAGTACTTC